This entry concerns a single T cell receptor (beta chain). Those who participated ranged in age from roughly 18 to 90 years and resided in about 24 US areas. This record comes from a study of blood T cell repertoires in COVID-19. Looking at the study overall: PBMCs, B-cell-depleted T cells, or T cells provided the cDNA or gDNA that made up the material.

Authors' processing steps: Reference gene primer amplification yielded estimated nucleated cell counts. Sequencing was performed with immunoSEQ multiplex PCR; in TCRdb, only in-frame clones are kept and a portion is missing. V and J calls and clone size come straight from that table; D and trimming were deduced from the DNA. The sample holds hundreds of thousands of clones, 88% seen once. The CDR3 has 15 amino acids. Per the germline V gene, CDR1 is KGHSH and CDR2 is LQKENI. The V end lost 2 bases, the J end lost 3 bases, and 11 bases lay between the germline ends. Sequencing was carried out using PBMCs or T cells enriched from blood (not recorded which). The rearrangement links TRBV18 to TRBJ1-5, with D hard to call. The sequence was obtained from a woman between 18 and 29 years old who had been exposed to COVID-19. The CDR3 sequence is CASSPYSGTNQPQHF. CDR3 sequence (DNA): TGTGCCAGCTCACCATATTCAGGTACCAATCAGCCCCAGCATTTT.